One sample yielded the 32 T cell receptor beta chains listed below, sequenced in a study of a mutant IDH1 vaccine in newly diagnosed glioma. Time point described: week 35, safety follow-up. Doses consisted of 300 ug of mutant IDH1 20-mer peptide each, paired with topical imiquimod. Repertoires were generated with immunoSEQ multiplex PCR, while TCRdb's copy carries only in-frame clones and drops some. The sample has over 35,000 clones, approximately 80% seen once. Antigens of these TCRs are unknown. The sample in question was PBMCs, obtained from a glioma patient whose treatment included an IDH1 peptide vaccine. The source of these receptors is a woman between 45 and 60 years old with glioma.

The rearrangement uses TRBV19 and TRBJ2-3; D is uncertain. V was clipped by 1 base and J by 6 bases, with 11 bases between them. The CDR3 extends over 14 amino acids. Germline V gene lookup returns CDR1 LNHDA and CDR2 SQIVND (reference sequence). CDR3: CASSIGQLGDTQYF. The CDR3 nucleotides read TGTGCCAGTAGTATAGGTCAGCTCGGCGATACGCAGTATTTT.

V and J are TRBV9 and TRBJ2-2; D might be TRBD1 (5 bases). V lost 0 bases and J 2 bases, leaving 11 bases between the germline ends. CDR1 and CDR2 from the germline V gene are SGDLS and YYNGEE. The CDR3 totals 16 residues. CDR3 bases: TGTGCCAGCAGCGTAGCGGCAGGGCGAAACACCGGGGAGCTGTTTTTT. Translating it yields CASSVAAGRNTGELFF. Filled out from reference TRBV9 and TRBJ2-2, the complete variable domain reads DSGVTQTPKHLITATGQRVTLRCSPRSGDLSVYWYQQSLDQGLQFLIQYYNGEERAKGNILERFSAQQFPDLHSELNLSSLELGDSALYFCASSVAAGRNTGELFFGEGSRLTVL.

The CDR3 coding sequence is TGTGCCAGTAGTGCACTTCGACAGGGCGGAAAACTGTTTTTT. Its translation: CASSALRQGGKLFF. The gene calls are TRBV19 and TRBJ1-4; 7 bases align to TRBD1. The germline V gene encodes CDR1 LNHDA and CDR2 SQIVND (reference sequence). The CDR3 consists of 14 residues. With 5 bases clipped from V and 10 bases from J, the junction kept 10 bases outside the gene matches. Combining the CDR3 with reference TRBV19 and TRBJ1-4 gives the whole variable domain DGGITQSPKYLFRKEGQNVTLSCEQNLNHDAMYWYRQDPGQGLRLIYYSQIVNDFQKGDIAEGYSVSREKKESFPLTVTSAQKNPTAFYLCASSALRQGGKLFFGSGTQLSVL.

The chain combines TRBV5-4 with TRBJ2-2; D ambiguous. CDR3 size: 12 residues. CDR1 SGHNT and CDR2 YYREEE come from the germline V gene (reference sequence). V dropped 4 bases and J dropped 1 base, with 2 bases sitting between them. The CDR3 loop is CASSRNTGELFF. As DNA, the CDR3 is TGTGCCAGCAGCCGGAACACCGGGGAGCTGTTTTTT.

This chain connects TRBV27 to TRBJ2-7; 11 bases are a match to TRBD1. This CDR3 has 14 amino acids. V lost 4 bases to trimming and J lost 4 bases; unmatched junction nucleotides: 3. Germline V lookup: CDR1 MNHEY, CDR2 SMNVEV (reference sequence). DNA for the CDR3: TGTGCCAGCAGTTGGGGGACAGGGGGGTACGAGCAGTACTTC. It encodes CASSWGTGGYEQYF.

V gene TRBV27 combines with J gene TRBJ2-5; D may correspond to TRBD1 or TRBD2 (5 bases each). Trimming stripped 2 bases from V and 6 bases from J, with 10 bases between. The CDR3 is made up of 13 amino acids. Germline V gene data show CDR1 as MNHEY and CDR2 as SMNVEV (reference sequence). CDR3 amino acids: CASSLRDLKTQYF. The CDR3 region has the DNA TGTGCCAGCAGTTTACGGGACCTCAAGACCCAGTACTTC.

The CDR3 region is CASSQGTGRVNTEAFF. The CDR3 nucleotides read TGTGCCAGCAGCCAAGGAACAGGGCGGGTGAACACTGAAGCTTTCTTT. The chain links TRBV4-2 to TRBJ1-1, with D possibly matching TRBD1 (6 bases). V lost 1 base and J lost 0, with 12 bases in between. This CDR3 is 16 amino acids long. The germline V gene has CDR1 LGHNA and CDR2 YNFKEQ.

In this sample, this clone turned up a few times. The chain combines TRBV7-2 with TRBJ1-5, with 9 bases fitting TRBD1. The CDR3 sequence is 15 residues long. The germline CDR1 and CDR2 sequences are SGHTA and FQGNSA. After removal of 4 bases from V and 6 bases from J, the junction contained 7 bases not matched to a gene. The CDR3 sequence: CASSSGTGGSQPQHF. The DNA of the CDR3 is TGTGCCAGCAGCTCAGGTACAGGGGGCTCTCAGCCCCAGCATTTT.

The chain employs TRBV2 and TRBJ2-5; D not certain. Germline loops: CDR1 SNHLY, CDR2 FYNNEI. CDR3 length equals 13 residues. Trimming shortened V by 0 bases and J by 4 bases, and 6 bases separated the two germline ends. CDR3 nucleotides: TGTGCCAGCAGTGAAGCGCTTCTAGAGACCCAGTACTTC. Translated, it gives CASSEALLETQYF.

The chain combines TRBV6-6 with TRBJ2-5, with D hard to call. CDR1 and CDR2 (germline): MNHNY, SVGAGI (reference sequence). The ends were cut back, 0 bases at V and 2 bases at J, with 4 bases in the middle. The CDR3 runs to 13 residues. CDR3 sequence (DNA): TGTGCCAGCAGTTACTCGTTACAAGAGACCCAGTACTTC. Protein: CASSYSLQETQYF.

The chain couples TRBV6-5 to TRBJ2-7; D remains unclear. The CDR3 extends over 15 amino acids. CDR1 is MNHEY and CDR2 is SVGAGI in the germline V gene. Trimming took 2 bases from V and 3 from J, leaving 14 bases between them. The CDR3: CASSYQFPGYYEQYF. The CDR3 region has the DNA TGTGCCAGCAGTTACCAGTTCCCAGGATACTACGAGCAGTACTTC.

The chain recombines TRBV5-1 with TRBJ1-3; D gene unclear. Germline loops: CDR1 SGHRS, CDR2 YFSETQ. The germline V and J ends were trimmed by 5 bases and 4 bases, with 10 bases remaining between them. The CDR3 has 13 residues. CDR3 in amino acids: CASRNSGGNTIYF. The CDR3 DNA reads TGCGCCAGCAGGAATTCTGGAGGAAACACCATATATTTT.

CDR3 bases: TGCGCCAGCAGCTTGGTCAAGGTCGACAGCACAGATACGCAGTATTTT. This gives the protein CASSLVKVDSTDTQYF. V and J are TRBV5-1 and TRBJ2-3; D is undetermined. The CDR3 runs 16 residues. Per the germline V gene, CDR1 is SGHRS and CDR2 is YFSETQ. Deletions cut 0 bases from V and 0 bases from J, with 11 bases between.

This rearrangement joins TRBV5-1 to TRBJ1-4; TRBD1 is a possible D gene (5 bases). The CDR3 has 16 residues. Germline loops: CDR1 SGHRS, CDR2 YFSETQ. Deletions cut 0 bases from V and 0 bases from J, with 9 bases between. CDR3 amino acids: CASSLDGDPTNEKLFF. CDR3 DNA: TGCGCCAGCAGCTTGGACGGGGACCCAACTAATGAAAAACTGTTTTTT.

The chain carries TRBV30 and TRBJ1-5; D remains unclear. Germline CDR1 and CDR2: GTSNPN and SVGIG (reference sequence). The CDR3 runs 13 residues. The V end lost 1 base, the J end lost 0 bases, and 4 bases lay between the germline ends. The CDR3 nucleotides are TGTGCCTGGAGTGAGAGTAGCAATCAGCCCCAGCATTTT. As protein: CAWSESSNQPQHF.

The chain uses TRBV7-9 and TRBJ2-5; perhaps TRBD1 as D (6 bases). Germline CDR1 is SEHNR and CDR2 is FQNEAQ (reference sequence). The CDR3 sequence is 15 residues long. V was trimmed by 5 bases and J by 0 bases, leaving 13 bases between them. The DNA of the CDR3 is TGTGCCAGCAGCCCCTACCGGGACAACCAAGAGACCCAGTACTTC. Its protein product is CASSPYRDNQETQYF.

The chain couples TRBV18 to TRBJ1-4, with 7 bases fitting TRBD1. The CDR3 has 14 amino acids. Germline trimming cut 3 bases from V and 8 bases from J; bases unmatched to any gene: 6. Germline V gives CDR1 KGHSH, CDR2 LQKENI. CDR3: CASSPVTGREKLFF. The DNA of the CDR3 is TGTGCCAGCTCACCTGTGACAGGGCGGGAAAAACTGTTTTTT.

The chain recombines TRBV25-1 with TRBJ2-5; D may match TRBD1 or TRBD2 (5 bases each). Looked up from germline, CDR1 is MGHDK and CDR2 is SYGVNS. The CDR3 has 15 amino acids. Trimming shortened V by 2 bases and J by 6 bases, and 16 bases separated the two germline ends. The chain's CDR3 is CASSEAEVGQQTQYF. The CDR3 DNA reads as TGTGCCAGCAGTGAAGCGGAGGTAGGACAACAGACCCAGTACTTC.

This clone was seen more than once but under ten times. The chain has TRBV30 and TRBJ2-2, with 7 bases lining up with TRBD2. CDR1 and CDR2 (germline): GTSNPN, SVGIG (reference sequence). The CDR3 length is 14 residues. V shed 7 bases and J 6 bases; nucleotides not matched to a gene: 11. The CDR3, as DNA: TGTGCCTTTTCGACTAGCCCGGCCCCCGGGGAGCTGTTTTTT. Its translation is CAFSTSPAPGELFF. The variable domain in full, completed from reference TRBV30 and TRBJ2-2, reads SQTIHQWPATLVQPVGSPLSLECTVEGTSNPNLYWYRQAAGRGLQLLFYSVGIGQISSEVPQNLSASRPQDRQFILSSKKLLLSDSGFYLCAFSTSPAPGELFFGEGSRLTVL.

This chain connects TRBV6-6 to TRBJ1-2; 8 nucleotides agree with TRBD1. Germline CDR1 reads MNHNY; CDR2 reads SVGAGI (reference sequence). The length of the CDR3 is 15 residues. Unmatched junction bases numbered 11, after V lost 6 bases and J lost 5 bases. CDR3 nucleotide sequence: TGTGCCAGCAGGAAGGGACAGGCCTGGGAGTATGGCTACACCTTC. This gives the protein CASRKGQAWEYGYTF.

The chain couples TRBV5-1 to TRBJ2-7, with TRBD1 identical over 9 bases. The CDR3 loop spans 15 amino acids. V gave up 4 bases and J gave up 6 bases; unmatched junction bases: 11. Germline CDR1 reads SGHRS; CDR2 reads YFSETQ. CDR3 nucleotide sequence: TGCGCCAGCAGCCCAGGGGGGACAGGGATCGGCGAGCAGTACTTC. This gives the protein CASSPGGTGIGEQYF.

In DNA, the CDR3 is TGCGCCAGCAGCCAAAACACCGGGACTAGCGGTCGCGGCACCGGGGAGCTGTTTTTT. Residues: CASSQNTGTSGRGTGELFF. The chain uses TRBV4-1 and TRBJ2-2; the match to TRBD2 covers 11 bases. This CDR3 has 19 residues. Germline V CDR1 and CDR2: MGHRA, YSYEKL. V lost 2 bases to trimming and J lost 4 bases; unmatched junction nucleotides: 12.

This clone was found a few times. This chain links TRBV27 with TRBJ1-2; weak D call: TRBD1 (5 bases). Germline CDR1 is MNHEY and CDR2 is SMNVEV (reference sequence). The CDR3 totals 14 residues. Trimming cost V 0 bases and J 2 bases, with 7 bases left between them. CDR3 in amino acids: CASSLSGQNYGYTF. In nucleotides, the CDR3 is TGTGCCAGCAGTTTATCGGGGCAGAACTATGGCTACACCTTC.

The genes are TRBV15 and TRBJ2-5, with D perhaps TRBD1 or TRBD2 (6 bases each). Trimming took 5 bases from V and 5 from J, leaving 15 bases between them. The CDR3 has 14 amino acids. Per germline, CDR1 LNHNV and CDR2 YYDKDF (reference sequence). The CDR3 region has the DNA TGTGCCACCAGCTGGAGGGGGGCCCTCGAGACCCAGTACTTC. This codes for CATSWRGALETQYF.

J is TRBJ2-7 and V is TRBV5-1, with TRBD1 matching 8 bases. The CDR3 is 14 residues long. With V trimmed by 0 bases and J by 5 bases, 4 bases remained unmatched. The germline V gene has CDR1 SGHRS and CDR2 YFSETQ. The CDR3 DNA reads TGCGCCAGCAGCTTGGGACAGGGGATCAACGAGCAGTACTTC. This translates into CASSLGQGINEQYF.

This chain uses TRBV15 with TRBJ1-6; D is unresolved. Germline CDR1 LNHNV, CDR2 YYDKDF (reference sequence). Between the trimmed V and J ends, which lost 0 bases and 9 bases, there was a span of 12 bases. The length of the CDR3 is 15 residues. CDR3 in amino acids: CATSRDKGYGSPLHF. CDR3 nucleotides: TGTGCCACCAGCAGAGACAAGGGCTACGGTTCACCCCTCCACTTT.

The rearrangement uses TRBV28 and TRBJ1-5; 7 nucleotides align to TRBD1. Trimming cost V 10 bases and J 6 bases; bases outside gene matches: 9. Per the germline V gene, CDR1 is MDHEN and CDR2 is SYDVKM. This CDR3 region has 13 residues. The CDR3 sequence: CATVTGRGQPQHF. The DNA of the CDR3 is TGTGCCACGGTGACAGGGAGGGGTCAGCCCCAGCATTTT.

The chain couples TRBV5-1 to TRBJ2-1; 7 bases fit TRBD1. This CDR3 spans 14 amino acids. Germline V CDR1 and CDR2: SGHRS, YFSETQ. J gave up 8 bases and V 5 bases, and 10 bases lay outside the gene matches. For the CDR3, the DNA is TGCGCCAGCAGGGCTGGGACAGCAAAGCATGAGCAGTTCTTC. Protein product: CASRAGTAKHEQFF.

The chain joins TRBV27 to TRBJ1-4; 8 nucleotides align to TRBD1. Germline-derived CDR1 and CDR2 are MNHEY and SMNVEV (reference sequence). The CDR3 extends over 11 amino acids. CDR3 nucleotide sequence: TGTAGACAGGGGAGGAATGAAAAACTGTTTTTT. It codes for CRQGRNEKLFF. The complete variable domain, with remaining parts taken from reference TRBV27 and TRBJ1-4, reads EAQVTQNPRYLITVTGKKLTVTCSQNMNHEYMSWYRQDPGLGLRQIYYSMNVEVTDKGDVPEGYKVSRKEKRNFPLILESPSPNQTSLYFCRQGRNEKLFFGSGTQLSVL.

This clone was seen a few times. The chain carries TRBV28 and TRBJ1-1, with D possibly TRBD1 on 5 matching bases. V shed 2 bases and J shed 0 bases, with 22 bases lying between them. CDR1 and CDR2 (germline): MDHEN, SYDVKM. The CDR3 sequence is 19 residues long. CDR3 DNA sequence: TGTGCCAGCAGTTTAGAAGTACCTTTGCCAGGGTCGATGAACACTGAAGCTTTCTTT. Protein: CASSLEVPLPGSMNTEAFF.

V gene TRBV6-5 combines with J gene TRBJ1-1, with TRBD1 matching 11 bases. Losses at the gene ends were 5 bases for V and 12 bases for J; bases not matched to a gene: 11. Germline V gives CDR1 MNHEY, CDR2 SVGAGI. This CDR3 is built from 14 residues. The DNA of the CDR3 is TGTGCCAGCAGTCGGGGGGAGGGACAGGGGGTATCTTTCTTT. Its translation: CASSRGEGQGVSFF.

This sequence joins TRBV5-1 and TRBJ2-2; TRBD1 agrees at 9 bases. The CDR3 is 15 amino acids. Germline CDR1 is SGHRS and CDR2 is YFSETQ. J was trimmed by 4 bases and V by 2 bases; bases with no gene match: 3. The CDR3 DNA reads TGCGCCAGCAGCTTTGACAGGGGGAGCACCGGGGAGCTGTTTTTT. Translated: CASSFDRGSTGELFF.